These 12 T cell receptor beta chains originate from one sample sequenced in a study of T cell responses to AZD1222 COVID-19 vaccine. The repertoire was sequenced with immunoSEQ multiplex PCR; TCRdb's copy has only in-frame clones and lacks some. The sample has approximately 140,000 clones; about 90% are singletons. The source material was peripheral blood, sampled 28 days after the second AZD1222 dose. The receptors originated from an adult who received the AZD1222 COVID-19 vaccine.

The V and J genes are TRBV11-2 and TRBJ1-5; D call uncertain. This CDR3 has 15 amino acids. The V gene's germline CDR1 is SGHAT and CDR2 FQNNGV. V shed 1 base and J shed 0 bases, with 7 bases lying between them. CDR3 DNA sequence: TGTGCCAGCAGCTTAGTAGGGCATAGCAATCAGCCCCAGCATTTT. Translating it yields CASSLVGHSNQPQHF.

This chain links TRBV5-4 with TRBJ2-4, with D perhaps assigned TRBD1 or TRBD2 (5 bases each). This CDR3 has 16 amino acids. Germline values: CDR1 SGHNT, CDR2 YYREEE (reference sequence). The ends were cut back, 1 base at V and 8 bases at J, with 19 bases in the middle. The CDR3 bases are TGTGCCAGCAGCTTGCCCGGGACGCCCTCGGCAGACATTCAGTACTTC. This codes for CASSLPGTPSADIQYF.

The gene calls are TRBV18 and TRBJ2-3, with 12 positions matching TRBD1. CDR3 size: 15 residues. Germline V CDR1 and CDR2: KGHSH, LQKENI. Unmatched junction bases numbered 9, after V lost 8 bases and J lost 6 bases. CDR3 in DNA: TGTGCCAGCCGTGAAGGGACAGGGGGCAGGGATACGCAGTATTTT. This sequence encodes CASREGTGGRDTQYF.

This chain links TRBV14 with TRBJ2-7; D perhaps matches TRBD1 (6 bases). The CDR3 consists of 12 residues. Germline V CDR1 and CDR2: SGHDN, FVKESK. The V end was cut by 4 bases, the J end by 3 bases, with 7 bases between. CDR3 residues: CASSPQGYEQYF. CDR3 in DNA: TGTGCCAGCAGCCCACAGGGCTACGAGCAGTACTTC.

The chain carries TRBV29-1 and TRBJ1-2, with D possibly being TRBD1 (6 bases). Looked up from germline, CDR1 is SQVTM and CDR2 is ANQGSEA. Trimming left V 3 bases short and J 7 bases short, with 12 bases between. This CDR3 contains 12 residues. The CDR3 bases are TGCAGCGTTGATCCGGGGGCAGTTGGCTACACCTTC. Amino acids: CSVDPGAVGYTF.

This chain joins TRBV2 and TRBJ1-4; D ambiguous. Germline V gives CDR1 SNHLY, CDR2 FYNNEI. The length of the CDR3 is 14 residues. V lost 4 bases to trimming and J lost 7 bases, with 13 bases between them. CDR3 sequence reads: CASSGGRAGEKLFF. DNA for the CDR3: TGTGCCAGCAGTGGCGGGAGAGCGGGTGAAAAACTGTTTTTT.

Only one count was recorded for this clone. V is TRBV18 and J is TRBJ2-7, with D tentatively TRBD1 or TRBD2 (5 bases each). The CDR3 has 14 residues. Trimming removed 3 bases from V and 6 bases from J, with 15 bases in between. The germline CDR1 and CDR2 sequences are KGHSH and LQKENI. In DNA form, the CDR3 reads TGTGCCAGCTCACCTGACCCCTCAGGGACCGAGCAGTACTTC. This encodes CASSPDPSGTEQYF.

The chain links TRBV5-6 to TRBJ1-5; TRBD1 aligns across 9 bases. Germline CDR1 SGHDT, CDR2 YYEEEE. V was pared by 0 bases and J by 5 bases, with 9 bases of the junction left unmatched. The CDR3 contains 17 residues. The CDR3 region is CASSLGWTGASDQPQHF. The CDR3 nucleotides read TGTGCCAGCAGCTTGGGTTGGACAGGGGCATCTGATCAGCCCCAGCATTTT.

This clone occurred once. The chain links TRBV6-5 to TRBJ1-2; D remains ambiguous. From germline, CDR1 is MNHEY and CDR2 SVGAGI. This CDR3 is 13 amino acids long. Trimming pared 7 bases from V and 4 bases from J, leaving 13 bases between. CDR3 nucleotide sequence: TGTGCCAGCATGGTTCAGGTCGTCTATGGCTACACCTTC. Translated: CASMVQVVYGYTF.

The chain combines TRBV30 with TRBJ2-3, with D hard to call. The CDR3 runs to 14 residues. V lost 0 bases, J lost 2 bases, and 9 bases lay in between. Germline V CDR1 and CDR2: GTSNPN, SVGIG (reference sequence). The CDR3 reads CAWSVMFSTDTQYF. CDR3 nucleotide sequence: TGTGCCTGGAGTGTGATGTTTTCCACAGATACGCAGTATTTT.

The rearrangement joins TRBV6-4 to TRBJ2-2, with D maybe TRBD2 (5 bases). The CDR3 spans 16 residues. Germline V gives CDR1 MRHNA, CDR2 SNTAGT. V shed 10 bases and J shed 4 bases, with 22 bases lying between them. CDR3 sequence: CATRETSLSGTGELFF. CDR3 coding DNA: TGTGCCACCCGGGAAACTAGTTTGTCGGGCACCGGGGAGCTGTTTTTT.

The CDR3 sequence is CASAQGRDTEAFF. DNA of the CDR3: TGTGCCAGCGCACAGGGAAGGGACACTGAAGCTTTCTTT. The V call is TRBV19, the J call TRBJ1-1; D possibly corresponds to TRBD1 (6 bases). The CDR3 is made up of 13 amino acids. V lost 9 bases, J lost 3 bases, and 14 bases lay in between. Germline CDR1 reads LNHDA; CDR2 reads SQIVND (reference sequence).